This T cell receptor (beta chain) was profiled in a study of T cells after somatic rescue of genetic block. The table came from immunoSEQ multiplex PCR; TCRdb's copy has only in-frame clones and leaves some out. The repertoire holds some 13,000 clones, with 73% as singletons. The V end was cut by 4 bases, the J end by 1 base, with 14 bases between. Germline V CDR1 and CDR2: SGHKS, YYEKEE (reference sequence). The CDR3 covers 15 residues. The TCR originated in a boy aged 10-17 years. The sequenced sample was peripheral blood mononuclear cells (PBMCs). J is TRBJ1-1 and V is TRBV5-5; unclear D gene. The CDR3 here is CASSRYTEPNTEAFF. The CDR3 DNA follows: TGTGCCAGCAGCCGTTACACAGAGCCGAACACTGAAGCTTTCTTT.